A selection of T cell receptor beta chains follows, all from one sample in a study of blood T cell repertoires in COVID-19. Clones were read by immunoSEQ multiplex PCR, and TCRdb kept only the in-frame ones, dropping some. This sample has approximately 50,000 clones, with 82% found just once. The source material was peripheral blood. The receptors were gathered from a man aged 80 or over with COVID-19, enrolled during active disease. Each CDR3 is given with its conserved first and last residue. Each record gives: V gene, clone size, D gene, J gene, CDR3 protein, CDR3 DNA. D genes are given only for firm matches. For some rows the clone size is stated as once, few or many, or as a class when expanded; others skip it.

v_gene: TRBV5-1
abundance: .
d_gene: .
j_gene: TRBJ2-7
CDR3aa: CASSFTSAGGEQYF
CDR3nt: TGCGCCAGCAGCTTTACGTCAGCCGGAGGGGAGCAGTACTTC

v_gene: TRBV4-1
abundance: few
d_gene: .
j_gene: TRBJ1-3
CDR3aa: CASSQQFGQARSGNTIYF
CDR3nt: TGCGCCAGCAGCCAACAGTTTGGGCAGGCCCGCTCTGGAAACACCATATATTTT

v_gene: TRBV6-6
abundance: .
d_gene: TRBD1
j_gene: TRBJ1-1
CDR3aa: CASSYTSTGGSEAFF
CDR3nt: TGTGCCAGCAGTTACACCTCGACAGGGGGTTCTGAAGCTTTCTTT

v_gene: TRBV5-8
abundance: .
d_gene: TRBD1
j_gene: TRBJ1-4
CDR3aa: CASSLGQGNEKLFF
CDR3nt: TGTGCCAGCAGCTTGGGACAGGGGAATGAAAAACTGTTTTTT

v_gene: TRBV30
abundance: .
d_gene: .
j_gene: TRBJ1-2
CDR3aa: CAWSTTAFYGYTF
CDR3nt: TGTGCCTGGAGTACGACAGCGTTCTATGGCTACACCTTC

v_gene: TRBV4-3
abundance: .
d_gene: TRBD1
j_gene: TRBJ2-1
CDR3aa: CASSQDEGAVEEQFF
CDR3nt: TGCGCCAGCAGCCAAGATGAGGGGGCGGTCGAGGAGCAGTTCTTC

v_gene: TRBV18
abundance: .
d_gene: TRBD1
j_gene: TRBJ1-5
CDR3aa: CASSPKGQGSNQPQHF
CDR3nt: TGTGCCAGCTCACCAAAGGGACAGGGAAGCAATCAGCCCCAGCATTTT

v_gene: TRBV19
abundance: .
d_gene: TRBD2
j_gene: TRBJ2-1
CDR3aa: CASSSLGRRSYNEQFF
CDR3nt: TGTGCCAGTAGTAGTCTCGGGAGGCGCTCCTACAATGAGCAGTTCTTC

v_gene: TRBV29-1
abundance: .
d_gene: TRBD1
j_gene: TRBJ2-1
CDR3aa: CSVGQGDDNEQFF
CDR3nt: TGCAGCGTAGGACAGGGAGACGATAATGAGCAGTTCTTC

v_gene: TRBV18
abundance: .
d_gene: TRBD1
j_gene: TRBJ2-6
CDR3aa: CASSPRGQGLPGANVLTF
CDR3nt: TGTGCCAGCTCACCACGGGGACAGGGGCTACCTGGGGCCAACGTCCTGACTTTC

v_gene: TRBV18
abundance: .
d_gene: TRBD1
j_gene: TRBJ1-1
CDR3aa: CASSPQGAGGTEAFF
CDR3nt: TGTGCCAGCTCACCACAGGGGGCTGGCGGCACTGAAGCTTTCTTT

v_gene: TRBV7-9
abundance: .
d_gene: TRBD2
j_gene: TRBJ2-3
CDR3aa: CASSSPLAGGADTQYF
CDR3nt: TGTGCCAGCAGCTCTCCCCTAGCGGGAGGGGCAGATACGCAGTATTTT

v_gene: TRBV9
abundance: .
d_gene: .
j_gene: TRBJ2-2
CDR3aa: CASSPGLANTGELFF
CDR3nt: TGTGCCAGCAGCCCGGGACTGGCGAACACCGGGGAGCTGTTTTTT

v_gene: TRBV5-1
abundance: once
d_gene: .
j_gene: TRBJ1-1
CDR3aa: CASRTRQLMNTEAFF
CDR3nt: TGCGCCAGCAGAACCCGACAGCTAATGAACACTGAAGCTTTCTTT

v_gene: TRBV24-1
abundance: .
d_gene: TRBD1
j_gene: TRBJ2-5
CDR3aa: CATSDPGQGETQYF
CDR3nt: TGTGCCACCAGTGATCCGGGACAGGGTGAGACCCAGTACTTC

v_gene: TRBV29-1
abundance: .
d_gene: TRBD2
j_gene: TRBJ2-3
CDR3aa: CSVDSVAGVNTDTQYF
CDR3nt: TGCAGCGTTGATTCGGTAGCGGGGGTCAACACAGATACGCAGTATTTT

v_gene: TRBV4-3
abundance: .
d_gene: TRBD1
j_gene: TRBJ1-5
CDR3aa: CASSQDTGGVNQPQHF
CDR3nt: TGCGCCAGCAGCCAAGATACAGGGGGAGTCAATCAGCCCCAGCATTTT

v_gene: TRBV28
abundance: .
d_gene: TRBD1
j_gene: TRBJ1-5
CDR3aa: CASSLSPGTGENQPQHF
CDR3nt: TGTGCCAGCAGTTTATCCCCCGGAACAGGGGAAAATCAGCCCCAGCATTTT

v_gene: TRBV3-1/TRBV3-2
abundance: .
d_gene: TRBD1
j_gene: TRBJ1-5
CDR3aa: CASSQGQGAPVNQPQHF
CDR3nt: TGTGCCAGCAGCCAAGGTCAGGGGGCACCGGTCAATCAGCCCCAGCATTTT

v_gene: TRBV5-6
abundance: few
d_gene: .
j_gene: TRBJ1-2
CDR3aa: CASSLAGGPLEGYTF
CDR3nt: TGTGCCAGCAGCTTGGCGGGGGGCCCCTTGGAAGGCTACACCTTC

v_gene: TRBV6-5
abundance: .
d_gene: .
j_gene: TRBJ1-2
CDR3aa: CASRPSRAAARDTF
CDR3nt: TGTGCCAGCAGGCCTTCTAGAGCTGCAGCCAGGGACACCTTC

v_gene: TRBV19
abundance: .
d_gene: .
j_gene: TRBJ1-4
CDR3aa: CASSGGDPRWGEKLFF
CDR3nt: TGTGCCAGTAGTGGAGGGGACCCCCGATGGGGTGAAAAACTGTTTTTT

v_gene: TRBV7-2
abundance: .
d_gene: .
j_gene: TRBJ2-1
CDR3aa: CASTASWGVANEQFF
CDR3nt: TGTGCCAGCACCGCTTCTTGGGGAGTAGCAAATGAGCAGTTCTTC

v_gene: TRBV15
abundance: .
d_gene: TRBD1
j_gene: TRBJ1-6
CDR3aa: CATSRTTGTGVSPLHF
CDR3nt: TGTGCCACCAGCAGGACGACCGGGACAGGGGTCTCACCCCTCCACTTT

v_gene: TRBV7-2
abundance: few
d_gene: TRBD1
j_gene: TRBJ1-1
CDR3aa: CASSLRQGTPAFF
CDR3nt: TGTGCCAGCAGCCTCAGACAGGGGACCCCAGCCTTCTTT